This TCR beta chain was identified in a study of blood T cells in healthy people across ages. It was with a sample-barcoded 5' primer and a J-beta primer mix that a second PCR of roughly 6 to 12 cycles was run. Each TCR beta cDNA got a 12-nucleotide random molecular identifier. TCRdb re-analysed the 5' RACE reads in MiXCR, keeping a single row per CDR3 protein. The table has around 650,000 distinct CDR3 sequences, about 32% seen once. Germline CDR1 is SGHTA and CDR2 is FQGNSA. V was clipped by 5 bases and J by 6 bases, with 20 bases between them. This CDR3 is 15 amino acids long. The chain employs TRBV7-2 and TRBJ2-7; D is possibly TRBD2 (7 bases). This TCR was recovered from an elderly woman in good health. Sequenced: blood. The CDR3 DNA is TGTGCCAGCAGCCTCACGGGGGGCCCGGTACGCGAGCAGTACTTC. This codes for CASSLTGGPVREQYF.